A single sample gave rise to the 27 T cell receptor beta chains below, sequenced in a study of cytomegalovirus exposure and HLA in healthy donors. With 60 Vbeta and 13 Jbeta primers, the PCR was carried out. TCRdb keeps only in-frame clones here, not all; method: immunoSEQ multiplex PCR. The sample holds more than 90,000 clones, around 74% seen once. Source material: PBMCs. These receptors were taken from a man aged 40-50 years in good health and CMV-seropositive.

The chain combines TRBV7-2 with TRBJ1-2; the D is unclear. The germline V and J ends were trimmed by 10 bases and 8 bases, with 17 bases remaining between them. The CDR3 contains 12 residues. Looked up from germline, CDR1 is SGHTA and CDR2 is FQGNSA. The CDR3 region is CATSFPEAGYTF. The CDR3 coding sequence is TGTGCCACCTCATTCCCAGAAGCGGGCTACACCTTC.

The CDR3 reads CASSLGPQGPRYF. CDR3 nucleotide sequence: TGTGCCAGCAGTTTAGGGCCCCAGGGTCCTAGGTACTTC. The chain is built from TRBV27 and TRBJ2-7; D possibly corresponds to TRBD1 (5 bases). The CDR3 is made up of 13 amino acids. The V gene's germline CDR1 is MNHEY and CDR2 SMNVEV (reference sequence). With 2 bases removed from V and 12 bases from J, the gap between germline ends came to 17 bases.

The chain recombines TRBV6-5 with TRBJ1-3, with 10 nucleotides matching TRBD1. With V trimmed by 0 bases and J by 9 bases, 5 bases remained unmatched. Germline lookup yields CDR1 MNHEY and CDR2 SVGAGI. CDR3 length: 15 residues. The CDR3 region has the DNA TGTGCCAGCAGTTACTCGAGGACAGGGGGAGGCACCATATATTTT. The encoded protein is CASSYSRTGGGTIYF.

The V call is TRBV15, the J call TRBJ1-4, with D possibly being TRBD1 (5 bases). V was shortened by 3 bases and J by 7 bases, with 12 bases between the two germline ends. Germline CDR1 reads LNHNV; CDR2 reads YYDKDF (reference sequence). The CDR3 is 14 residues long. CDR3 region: CATSSPRVGEKLFF. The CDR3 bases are TGTGCCACCAGCAGCCCCAGGGTTGGTGAAAAACTGTTTTTT.

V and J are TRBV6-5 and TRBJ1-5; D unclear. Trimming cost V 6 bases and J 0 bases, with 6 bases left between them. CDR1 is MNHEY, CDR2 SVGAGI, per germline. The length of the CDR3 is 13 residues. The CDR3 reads CASRQYSNQPQHF. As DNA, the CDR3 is TGTGCCAGCAGACAGTATAGCAATCAGCCCCAGCATTTT.

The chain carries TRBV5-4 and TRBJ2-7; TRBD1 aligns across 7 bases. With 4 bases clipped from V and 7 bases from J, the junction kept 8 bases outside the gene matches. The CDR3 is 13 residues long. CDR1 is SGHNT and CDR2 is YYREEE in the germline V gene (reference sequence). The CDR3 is CASSLDRVREQYF. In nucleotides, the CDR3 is TGTGCCAGCAGCCTTGACAGGGTGCGTGAGCAGTACTTC.

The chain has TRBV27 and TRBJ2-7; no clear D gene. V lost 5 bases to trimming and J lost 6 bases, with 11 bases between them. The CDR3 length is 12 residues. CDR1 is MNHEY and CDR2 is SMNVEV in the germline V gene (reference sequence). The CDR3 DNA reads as TGTGCCAGCAGTATCCAGTCGGGCGAGCAGTACTTC. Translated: CASSIQSGEQYF.

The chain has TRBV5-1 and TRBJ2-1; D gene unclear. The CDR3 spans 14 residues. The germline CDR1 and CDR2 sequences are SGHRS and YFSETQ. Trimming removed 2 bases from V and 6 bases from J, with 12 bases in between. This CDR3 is CASSLDKNGNEQFF. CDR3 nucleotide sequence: TGCGCCAGCAGCTTAGACAAGAACGGCAATGAGCAGTTCTTC.

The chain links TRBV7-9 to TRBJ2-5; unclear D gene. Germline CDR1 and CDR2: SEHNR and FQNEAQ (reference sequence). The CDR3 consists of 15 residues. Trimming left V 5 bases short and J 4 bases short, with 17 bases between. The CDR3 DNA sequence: TGTGCCAGCAGCCCGCGACTGGAGCTCGGAGAGACCCAGTACTTC. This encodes CASSPRLELGETQYF.

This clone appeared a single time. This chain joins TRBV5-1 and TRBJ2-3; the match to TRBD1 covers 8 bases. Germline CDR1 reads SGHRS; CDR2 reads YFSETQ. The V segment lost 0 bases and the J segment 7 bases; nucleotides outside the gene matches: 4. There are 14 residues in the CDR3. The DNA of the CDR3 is TGCGCCAGCAGCTTGGACAGGGGGACCAATACGCAGTATTTT. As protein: CASSLDRGTNTQYF.

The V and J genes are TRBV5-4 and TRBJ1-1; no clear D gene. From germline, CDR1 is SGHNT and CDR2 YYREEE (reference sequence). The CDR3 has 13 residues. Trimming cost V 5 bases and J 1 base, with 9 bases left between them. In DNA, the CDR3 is TGTGCCAGCAGTCGCGGGCGGAACACTGAAGCTTTCTTT. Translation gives CASSRGRNTEAFF.

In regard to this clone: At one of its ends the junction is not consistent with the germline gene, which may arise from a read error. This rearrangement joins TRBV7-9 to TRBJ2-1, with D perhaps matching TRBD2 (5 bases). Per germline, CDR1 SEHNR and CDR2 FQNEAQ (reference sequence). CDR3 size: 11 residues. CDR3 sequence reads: CASNRGGNGIF. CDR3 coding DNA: TGTGCCAGCAATCGGGGTGGGAACGGGATCTTC.

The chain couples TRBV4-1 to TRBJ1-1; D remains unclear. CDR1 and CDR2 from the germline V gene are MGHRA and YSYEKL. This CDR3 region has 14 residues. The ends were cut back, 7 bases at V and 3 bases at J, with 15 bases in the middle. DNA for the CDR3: TGCGCCAGCAAACCGGGAGACCTGTACACTGAAGCTTTCTTT. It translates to CASKPGDLYTEAFF.

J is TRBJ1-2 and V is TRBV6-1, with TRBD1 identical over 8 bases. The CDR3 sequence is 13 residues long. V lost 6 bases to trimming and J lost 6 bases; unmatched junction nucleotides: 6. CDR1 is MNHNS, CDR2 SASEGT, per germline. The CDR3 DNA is TGTGCCAGCAGCGACAGGGGTCCGAATGGCTACACCTTC. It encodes CASSDRGPNGYTF.

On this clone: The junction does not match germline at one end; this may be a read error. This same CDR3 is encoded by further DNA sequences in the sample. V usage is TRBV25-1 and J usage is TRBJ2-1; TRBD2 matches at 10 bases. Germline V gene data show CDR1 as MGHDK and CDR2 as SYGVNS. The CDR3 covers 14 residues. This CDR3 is CASSKRTSGGVVVF. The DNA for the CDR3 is TGTGCCAGCAGTAAACGGACTAGCGGAGGAGTTGTGGTCTTC.

CDR3 nucleotide sequence: TGTGCCAGCAGTTTACTTTTCATCCGGGACAGGGGGGACGGGACCCAGTACTTC. Translation gives CASSLLFIRDRGDGTQYF. The chain is built from TRBV28 and TRBJ2-5, with 11 bases lining up with TRBD1. The trim removed 2 bases at V and 7 bases at J, leaving 15 bases unmatched. There are 18 residues in the CDR3. Germline CDR1 and CDR2: MDHEN and SYDVKM.

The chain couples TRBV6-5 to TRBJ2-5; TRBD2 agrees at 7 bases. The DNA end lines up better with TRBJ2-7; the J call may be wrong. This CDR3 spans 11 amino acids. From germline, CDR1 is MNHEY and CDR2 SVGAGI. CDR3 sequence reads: CASRGSYEQYF. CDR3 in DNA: TGTGCCAGCCGCGGGAGTTACGAGCAGTACTTC.

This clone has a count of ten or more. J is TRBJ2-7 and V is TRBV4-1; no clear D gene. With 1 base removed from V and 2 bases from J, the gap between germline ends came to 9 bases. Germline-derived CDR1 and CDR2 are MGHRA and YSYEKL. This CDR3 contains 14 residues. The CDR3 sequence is CASSQGIAAYEQYF. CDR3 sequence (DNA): TGCGCCAGCAGCCAAGGCATAGCAGCCTACGAGCAGTACTTC.

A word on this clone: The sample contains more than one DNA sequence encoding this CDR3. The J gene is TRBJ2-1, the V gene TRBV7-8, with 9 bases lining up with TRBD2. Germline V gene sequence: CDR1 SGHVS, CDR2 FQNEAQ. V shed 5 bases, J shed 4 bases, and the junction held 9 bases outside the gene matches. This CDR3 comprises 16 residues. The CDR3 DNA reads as TGTGCCAGCAGCAGCTTGACTAGCGGAGATTACAATGAGCAGTTCTTC. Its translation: CASSSLTSGDYNEQFF.

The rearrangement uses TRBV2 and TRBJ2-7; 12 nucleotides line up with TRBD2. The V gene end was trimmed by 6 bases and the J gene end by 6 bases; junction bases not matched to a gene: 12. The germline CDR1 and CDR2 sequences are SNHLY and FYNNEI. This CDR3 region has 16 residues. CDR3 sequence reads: CASSSKTSGGSPEQYF. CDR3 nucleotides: TGTGCCAGCAGCTCCAAGACTAGCGGGGGAAGCCCCGAGCAGTACTTC.

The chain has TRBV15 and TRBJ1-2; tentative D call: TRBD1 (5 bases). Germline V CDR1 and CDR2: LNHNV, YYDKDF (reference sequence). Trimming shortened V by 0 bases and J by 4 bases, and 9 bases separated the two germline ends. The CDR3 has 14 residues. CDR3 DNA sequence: TGTGCCACCAGCAGAGATATGGGGGGCTATGGCTACACCTTC. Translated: CATSRDMGGYGYTF.

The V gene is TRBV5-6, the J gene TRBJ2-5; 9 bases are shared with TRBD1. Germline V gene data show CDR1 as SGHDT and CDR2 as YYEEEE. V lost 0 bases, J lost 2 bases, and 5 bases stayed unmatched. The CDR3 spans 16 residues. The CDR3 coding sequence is TGTGCCAGCAGCTTGGTGGGGGACAGGGTTCAAGAGACCCAGTACTTC. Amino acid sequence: CASSLVGDRVQETQYF.

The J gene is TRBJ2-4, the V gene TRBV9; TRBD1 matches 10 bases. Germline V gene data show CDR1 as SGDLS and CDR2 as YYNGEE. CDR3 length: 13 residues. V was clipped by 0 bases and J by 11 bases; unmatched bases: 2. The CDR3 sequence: CASSVGGQGLQYF. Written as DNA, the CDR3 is TGTGCCAGCAGCGTAGGGGGACAGGGGCTTCAGTACTTC.

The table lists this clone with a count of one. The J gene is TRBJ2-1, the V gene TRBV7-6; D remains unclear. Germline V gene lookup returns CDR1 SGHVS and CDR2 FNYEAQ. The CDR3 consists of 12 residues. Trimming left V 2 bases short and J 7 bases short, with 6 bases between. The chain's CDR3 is CASSLLRNEQFF. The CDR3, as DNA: TGTGCCAGCAGCTTACTCCGGAATGAGCAGTTCTTC.

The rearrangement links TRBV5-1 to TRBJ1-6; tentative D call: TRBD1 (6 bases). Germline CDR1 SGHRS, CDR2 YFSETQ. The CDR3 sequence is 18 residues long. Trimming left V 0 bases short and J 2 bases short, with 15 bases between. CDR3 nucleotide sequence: TGCGCCAGCAGCTTGGGCGATGACAGGTCCACCTATAATTCACCCCTCCACTTT. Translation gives CASSLGDDRSTYNSPLHF.

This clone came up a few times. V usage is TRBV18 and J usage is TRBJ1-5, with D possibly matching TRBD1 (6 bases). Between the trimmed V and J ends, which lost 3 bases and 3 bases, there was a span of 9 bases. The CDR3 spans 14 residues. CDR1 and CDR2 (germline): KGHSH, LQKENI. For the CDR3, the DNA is TGTGCCAGCTCACCCAGACAGGCCAATCAGCCCCAGCATTTT. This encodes CASSPRQANQPQHF.

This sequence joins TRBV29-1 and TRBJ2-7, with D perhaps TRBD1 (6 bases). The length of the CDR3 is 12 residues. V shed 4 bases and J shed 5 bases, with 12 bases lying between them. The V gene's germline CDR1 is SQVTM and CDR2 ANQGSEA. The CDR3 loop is CSVGQVTDEQYF. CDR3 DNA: TGCAGCGTTGGACAGGTTACCGACGAGCAGTACTTC.